These 26 T cell receptor beta chains were all obtained from the same sample, sequenced in a study of T cells in localized non-small cell lung cancer. The table came from immunoSEQ multiplex PCR; TCRdb's copy has only in-frame clones and leaves some out. The sample holds some 33,000 clones, 90% to 95% seen once. This specimen consisted of PBMCs, obtained before any cancer treatment. The receptors were gathered from a man aged 40 to 70 with stage II lung adenocarcinoma.

This chain connects TRBV11-3 to TRBJ2-7, with D possibly TRBD1 on 6 matching bases. Per germline, CDR1 SGHNT and CDR2 YENEEA. V dropped 4 bases and J dropped 2 bases, with 12 bases sitting between them. There are 14 residues in the CDR3. The CDR3 bases are TGTGCCAGCAGCTACCGACAGGAGCCCTACGAGCAGTACTTC. This translates into CASSYRQEPYEQYF.

This clone showed up just once. The chain combines TRBV7-9 with TRBJ1-1; possible D gene TRBD1, 5 bases. The length of the CDR3 is 15 residues. V lost 8 bases, J lost 4 bases, and 20 bases lay in between. Germline V lookup: CDR1 SEHNR, CDR2 FQNEAQ (reference sequence). CDR3 in DNA: TGTGCCAGCGAGCAGGGCAGCCATTTGAGCACTGAAGCTTTCTTT. Protein: CASEQGSHLSTEAFF.

The CDR3 spells CARVQGAGGGYTF. Here the CDR3 DNA reads TGTGCCAGAGTCCAGGGGGCGGGAGGAGGCTACACCTTC. The chain carries TRBV2 and TRBJ1-2; 8 nucleotides line up with TRBD1. Trimming removed 9 bases from V and 8 bases from J; junction bases left unmatched: 11. The germline CDR1 and CDR2 sequences are SNHLY and FYNNEI. The CDR3 loop spans 13 amino acids.

This clone was counted once. The chain carries TRBV27 and TRBJ2-7; D call uncertain. V lost 3 bases and J lost 4, with 7 bases in between. The CDR3 is made up of 12 amino acids. Germline V CDR1 and CDR2: MNHEY, SMNVEV (reference sequence). CDR3 nucleotides: TGTGCCAGCAGTTTCCGGCCTTACGAGCAGTACTTC. It specifies CASSFRPYEQYF.

V gene TRBV5-4 combines with J gene TRBJ2-3; D is unresolved. CDR1 SGHNT and CDR2 YYREEE come from the germline V gene (reference sequence). CDR3 length equals 13 residues. V lost 2 bases and J 4 bases, leaving 8 bases between the germline ends. The CDR3 here is CASSLPGPDTQYF. In DNA, the CDR3 is TGTGCCAGCAGCTTACCTGGCCCAGATACGCAGTATTTT. Drawing the rest from reference TRBV5-4 and TRBJ2-3, the complete variable domain is ETGVTQSPTHLIKTRGQQVTLRCSSQSGHNTVSWYQQALGQGPQFIFQYYREEENGRGNFPPRFSGLQFPNYSSELNVNALELDDSALYLCASSLPGPDTQYFGPGTRLTVL.

This clone came up once. CDR3 DNA sequence: TGTGCCAGCAGTGGTACCCTCGACTACGAGCAGTACTTC. Translating gives CASSGTLDYEQYF. The chain uses TRBV6-1 and TRBJ2-7; D not resolved. This CDR3 has 13 residues. Germline V gene data show CDR1 as MNHNS and CDR2 as SASEGT. V lost 4 bases and J 3 bases, leaving 10 bases between the germline ends.

The chain is built from TRBV28 and TRBJ1-1, with D maybe TRBD1 (5 bases). The CDR3 consists of 12 residues. V lost 2 bases, J lost 11 bases, and 12 bases lay in between. Germline CDR1 reads MDHEN; CDR2 reads SYDVKM. The DNA for the CDR3 is TGTGCCAGCAGTTTACCAGGGAGCATCGCTTTCTTT. It codes for CASSLPGSIAFF.

The chain couples TRBV5-6 to TRBJ2-3, with 7 nucleotides matching TRBD2. This CDR3 is 14 amino acids long. The V gene end was trimmed by 4 bases and the J gene end by 9 bases; junction bases not matched to a gene: 11. Germline CDR1 is SGHDT and CDR2 is YYEEEE. In nucleotides, the CDR3 is TGTGCCAGCAGCGGGAGGGACTACTCCCTCACGCAGTATTTT. Its protein product is CASSGRDYSLTQYF.

The genes are TRBV5-4 and TRBJ2-3, with 7 bases aligning to TRBD1. CDR3 length equals 14 residues. Per germline, CDR1 SGHNT and CDR2 YYREEE (reference sequence). V was pared by 3 bases and J by 5 bases, with 6 bases of the junction left unmatched. The CDR3 DNA reads as TGTGCCAGCAGCTCAGGACAGGTTAAAGATACGCAGTATTTT. It codes for CASSSGQVKDTQYF. The full variable domain, completed using reference TRBV5-4 and TRBJ2-3, is ETGVTQSPTHLIKTRGQQVTLRCSSQSGHNTVSWYQQALGQGPQFIFQYYREEENGRGNFPPRFSGLQFPNYSSELNVNALELDDSALYLCASSSGQVKDTQYFGPGTRLTVL.

The genes are TRBV19 and TRBJ1-2; TRBD1 agrees at 10 bases. This CDR3 has 15 residues. Germline lookup yields CDR1 LNHDA and CDR2 SQIVND (reference sequence). The junction had 6 bases not matched to a gene; V was cut back by 3 bases and J by 5 bases. The CDR3 here is CASSMPGQGWYGYTF. The CDR3 nucleotides are TGTGCCAGTAGTATGCCGGGACAGGGGTGGTATGGCTACACCTTC.

The genes are TRBV7-2 and TRBJ2-5, with a tentative D call TRBD2 (5 bases). Germline loops: CDR1 SGHTA, CDR2 FQGNSA. The CDR3 totals 15 residues. V shed 0 bases and J shed 5 bases, with 13 bases lying between them. The CDR3 DNA reads as TGTGCCAGCAGCTTAGCCGCGGCTAGCCCTGAGACCCAGTACTTC. Translating gives CASSLAAASPETQYF.

This clone was seen a few times. This chain links TRBV7-3 with TRBJ2-2; perhaps TRBD2 as D (5 bases). The CDR3 is 16 amino acids. Germline V gene lookup returns CDR1 SGHTA and CDR2 FQGTGA. Trimming shortened V by 2 bases and J by 3 bases, and 13 bases separated the two germline ends. CDR3 sequence reads: CASSLYAGGDTGELFF. In DNA form, the CDR3 reads TGTGCCAGCAGCTTATACGCAGGAGGCGACACCGGGGAGCTGTTTTTT.

The table lists this clone with a count of one. The chain links TRBV5-6 to TRBJ2-2, with a weak D call TRBD1 (6 bases). Deletions cut 3 bases from V and 6 bases from J, with 15 bases between. CDR1 is SGHDT, CDR2 YYEEEE, per germline. This CDR3 has 15 residues. The CDR3 loop is CASSSFLGGSGELFF. DNA of the CDR3: TGTGCCAGCAGCTCCTTCTTAGGGGGTTCCGGGGAGCTGTTTTTT. The full variable domain, in which reference TRBV5-6 and TRBJ2-2 provide the parts outside the CDR3, is DAGVTQSPTHLIKTRGQQVTLRCSPKSGHDTVSWYQQALGQGPQFIFQYYEEEERQRGNFPDRFSGHQFPNYSSELNVNALLLGDSALYLCASSSFLGGSGELFFGEGSRLTVL.

This clone was picked up a small number of times. The chain recombines TRBV13 with TRBJ1-4, with 8 positions matching TRBD1. Trimming at V came to 1 base and at J to 3 bases, leaving 7 bases not matched to a gene. This CDR3 comprises 17 residues. Germline V lookup: CDR1 PRHDT, CDR2 FYEKMQ (reference sequence). This chain's CDR3 is CASSLDRGRAANEKLFF. The CDR3 region has the DNA TGTGCCAGCAGCTTAGACAGGGGGAGAGCGGCTAATGAAAAACTGTTTTTT.

V is TRBV6-4 and J is TRBJ2-3, with D uncertain. Per germline, CDR1 MRHNA and CDR2 SNTAGT. The V end lost 8 bases, the J end lost 5 bases, and 14 bases lay between the germline ends. This CDR3 has 13 residues. This CDR3 is CASGKDRGDTQYF. The CDR3, as DNA: TGTGCCAGCGGCAAGGATCGCGGAGATACGCAGTATTTT.

The gene calls are TRBV28 and TRBJ1-2; no clear D gene. This CDR3 has 14 amino acids. Trimming removed 2 bases at V and 0 bases at J, with 7 bases between. Germline CDR1 reads MDHEN; CDR2 reads SYDVKM. The CDR3 DNA follows: TGTGCCAGCAGTTTAGGGGTGGCTAACTATGGCTACACCTTC. This encodes CASSLGVANYGYTF.

V gene TRBV5-1 combines with J gene TRBJ2-2; D is uncertain. V was cut by 4 bases and J by 5 bases, with 9 bases left in between. The CDR3 runs 13 residues. Germline CDR1 is SGHRS and CDR2 is YFSETQ. The CDR3 region has the DNA TGCGCCAGCAGCGCAGACACTACCGGGGAGCTGTTTTTT. This codes for CASSADTTGELFF.

The rearrangement joins TRBV25-1 to TRBJ1-2; D may be TRBD1 (5 bases). The CDR3 is 18 amino acids. V was pared by 1 base and J by 2 bases, with 20 bases between. CDR1 is MGHDK, CDR2 SYGVNS, per germline. CDR3 coding DNA: TGTGCCAGCAGTGAATCGGGCAGAGGGACTCCCTGGAACTATGGCTACACCTTC. It yields the protein CASSESGRGTPWNYGYTF.

The rearrangement uses TRBV20-1 and TRBJ1-1; D gene ambiguous. The length of the CDR3 is 10 residues. Between the trimmed V and J ends, which lost 6 bases and 5 bases, there was a span of 7 bases. CDR1 is DFQATT, CDR2 SNEGSKA, per germline (reference sequence). The CDR3: CSAFITEAFF. The DNA of the CDR3 is TGCAGTGCCTTTATAACTGAAGCTTTCTTT.

The CDR3 coding sequence is TGTGCCAGCAGCCCCCGCCCCCAAGAAACCGGGGAGCTGTTTTTT. Its translation: CASSPRPQETGELFF. The chain employs TRBV7-2 and TRBJ2-2; no clear D. CDR3 length equals 15 residues. Trimming stripped 5 bases from V and 5 bases from J, with 15 bases between. Germline CDR1 reads SGHTA; CDR2 reads FQGNSA. Based on the CDR3 plus reference TRBV7-2 and TRBJ2-2, the full variable domain is GAGVSQSPSNKVTEKGKDVELRCDPISGHTALYWYRQSLGQGLEFLIYFQGNSAPDKSGLPSDRFSAERTGGSVSTLTIQRTQQEDSAVYLCASSPRPQETGELFFGEGSRLTVL.

The CDR3 loop is CASSLPTGPHGYTF. CDR3 nucleotide sequence: TGTGCCAGCAGTTTACCGACAGGGCCTCATGGCTACACCTTC. V gene TRBV28 combines with J gene TRBJ1-2; TRBD1 matches 7 bases. The V gene's germline CDR1 is MDHEN and CDR2 SYDVKM. The CDR3 loop spans 14 amino acids. Germline trimming cut 2 bases from V and 6 bases from J; bases unmatched to any gene: 6.

The rearrangement uses TRBV5-4 and TRBJ2-5; D not resolved. Germline V lookup: CDR1 SGHNT, CDR2 YYREEE (reference sequence). V dropped 2 bases and J dropped 2 bases, with 7 bases sitting between them. The length of the CDR3 is 13 residues. CDR3 region: CASSFRHQETQYF. The CDR3 nucleotides read TGTGCCAGCAGCTTCAGACATCAAGAGACCCAGTACTTC. Full variable domain (missing parts from reference TRBV5-4 and TRBJ2-5): ETGVTQSPTHLIKTRGQQVTLRCSSQSGHNTVSWYQQALGQGPQFIFQYYREEENGRGNFPPRFSGLQFPNYSSELNVNALELDDSALYLCASSFRHQETQYFGPGTRLLVL.

The CDR3, as DNA: TGTGCCAGCGGCCCGCCGGACAGGGCGAATGAGCAGTTCTTC. It specifies CASGPPDRANEQFF. This chain uses TRBV28 with TRBJ2-1; 8 bases align to TRBD1. With V trimmed by 8 bases and J by 7 bases, 10 bases remained unmatched. The CDR3 runs 14 residues. The germline V gene encodes CDR1 MDHEN and CDR2 SYDVKM.

The rearrangement links TRBV28 to TRBJ1-1; D unclear. Germline values: CDR1 MDHEN, CDR2 SYDVKM. V was clipped by 5 bases and J by 6 bases, with 13 bases between them. The CDR3 has 13 amino acids. The CDR3 protein is CASSHTTSPEAFF. CDR3 bases: TGTGCCAGCAGTCACACGACTAGTCCTGAAGCTTTCTTT.

The chain combines TRBV7-2 with TRBJ1-5; no clear D gene. The germline CDR1 and CDR2 sequences are SGHTA and FQGNSA. The CDR3 is 14 amino acids. Between the trimmed V and J ends, which lost 1 base and 4 bases, there was a span of 8 bases. The CDR3 region is CASSLETENQPQHF. CDR3 DNA: TGTGCCAGCAGCTTAGAAACAGAGAATCAGCCCCAGCATTTT.

This chain links TRBV10-3 with TRBJ1-3; 9 bases align to TRBD1. The CDR3 runs 16 residues. CDR1 is ENHRY and CDR2 is SYGVKD in the germline V gene. The V and J ends lost 7 bases and 2 bases, in that order; junction bases with no gene match: 9. For the CDR3, the DNA is TGTGCCATCATGGGACAGGGTGCGAAGACTGGAAACACCATATATTTT. It specifies CAIMGQGAKTGNTIYF.